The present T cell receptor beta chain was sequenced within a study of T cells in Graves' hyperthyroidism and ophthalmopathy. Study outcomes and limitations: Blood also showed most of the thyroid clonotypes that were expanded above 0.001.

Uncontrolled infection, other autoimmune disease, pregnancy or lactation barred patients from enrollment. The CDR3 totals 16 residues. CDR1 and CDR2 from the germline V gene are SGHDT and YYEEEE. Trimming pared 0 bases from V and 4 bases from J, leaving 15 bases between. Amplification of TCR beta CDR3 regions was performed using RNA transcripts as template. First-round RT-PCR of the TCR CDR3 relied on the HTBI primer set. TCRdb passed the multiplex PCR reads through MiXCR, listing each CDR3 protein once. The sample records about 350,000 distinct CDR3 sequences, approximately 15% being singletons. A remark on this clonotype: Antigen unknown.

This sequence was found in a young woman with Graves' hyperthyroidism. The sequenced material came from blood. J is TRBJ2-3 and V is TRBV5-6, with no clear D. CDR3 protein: CASSLVLEFFADTQYF. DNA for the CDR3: TGTGCCAGCAGCTTGGTGCTAGAATTTTTCGCAGATACGCAGTATTTT. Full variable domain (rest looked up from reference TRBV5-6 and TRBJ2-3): DAGVTQSPTHLIKTRGQQVTLRCSPKSGHDTVSWYQQALGQGPQFIFQYYEEEERQRGNFPDRFSGHQFPNYSSELNVNALLLGDSALYLCASSLVLEFFADTQYFGPGTRLTVL.